The source of this T cell receptor beta chain is a study of cytomegalovirus exposure and HLA in healthy donors. Regarding this clone: Its matching antigen is unknown.

TCRdb keeps only in-frame clones here, not all; method: immunoSEQ multiplex PCR. The table has around 150,000 clones, approximately 96% seen once. Study-level results: Most TCR sequences proved rare, with some public TCRs found in many donors. The listing of 160 or so TCR beta chains classed them as cytomegalovirus-associated.

This CDR3 is 15 amino acids long. V lost 3 bases, J lost 5 bases, and 6 bases stayed unmatched. Germline CDR1 reads SGHDT; CDR2 reads YYEEEE. The material sequenced was PBMCs. This clonotype originated in a woman under 30 in good health and CMV-seronegative. The rearrangement links TRBV5-6 to TRBJ2-1, with TRBD2 matching 9 bases. The CDR3: CASSYASGANNEQFF. CDR3 DNA sequence: TGTGCCAGCAGCTATGCTAGCGGGGCCAACAATGAGCAGTTCTTC.